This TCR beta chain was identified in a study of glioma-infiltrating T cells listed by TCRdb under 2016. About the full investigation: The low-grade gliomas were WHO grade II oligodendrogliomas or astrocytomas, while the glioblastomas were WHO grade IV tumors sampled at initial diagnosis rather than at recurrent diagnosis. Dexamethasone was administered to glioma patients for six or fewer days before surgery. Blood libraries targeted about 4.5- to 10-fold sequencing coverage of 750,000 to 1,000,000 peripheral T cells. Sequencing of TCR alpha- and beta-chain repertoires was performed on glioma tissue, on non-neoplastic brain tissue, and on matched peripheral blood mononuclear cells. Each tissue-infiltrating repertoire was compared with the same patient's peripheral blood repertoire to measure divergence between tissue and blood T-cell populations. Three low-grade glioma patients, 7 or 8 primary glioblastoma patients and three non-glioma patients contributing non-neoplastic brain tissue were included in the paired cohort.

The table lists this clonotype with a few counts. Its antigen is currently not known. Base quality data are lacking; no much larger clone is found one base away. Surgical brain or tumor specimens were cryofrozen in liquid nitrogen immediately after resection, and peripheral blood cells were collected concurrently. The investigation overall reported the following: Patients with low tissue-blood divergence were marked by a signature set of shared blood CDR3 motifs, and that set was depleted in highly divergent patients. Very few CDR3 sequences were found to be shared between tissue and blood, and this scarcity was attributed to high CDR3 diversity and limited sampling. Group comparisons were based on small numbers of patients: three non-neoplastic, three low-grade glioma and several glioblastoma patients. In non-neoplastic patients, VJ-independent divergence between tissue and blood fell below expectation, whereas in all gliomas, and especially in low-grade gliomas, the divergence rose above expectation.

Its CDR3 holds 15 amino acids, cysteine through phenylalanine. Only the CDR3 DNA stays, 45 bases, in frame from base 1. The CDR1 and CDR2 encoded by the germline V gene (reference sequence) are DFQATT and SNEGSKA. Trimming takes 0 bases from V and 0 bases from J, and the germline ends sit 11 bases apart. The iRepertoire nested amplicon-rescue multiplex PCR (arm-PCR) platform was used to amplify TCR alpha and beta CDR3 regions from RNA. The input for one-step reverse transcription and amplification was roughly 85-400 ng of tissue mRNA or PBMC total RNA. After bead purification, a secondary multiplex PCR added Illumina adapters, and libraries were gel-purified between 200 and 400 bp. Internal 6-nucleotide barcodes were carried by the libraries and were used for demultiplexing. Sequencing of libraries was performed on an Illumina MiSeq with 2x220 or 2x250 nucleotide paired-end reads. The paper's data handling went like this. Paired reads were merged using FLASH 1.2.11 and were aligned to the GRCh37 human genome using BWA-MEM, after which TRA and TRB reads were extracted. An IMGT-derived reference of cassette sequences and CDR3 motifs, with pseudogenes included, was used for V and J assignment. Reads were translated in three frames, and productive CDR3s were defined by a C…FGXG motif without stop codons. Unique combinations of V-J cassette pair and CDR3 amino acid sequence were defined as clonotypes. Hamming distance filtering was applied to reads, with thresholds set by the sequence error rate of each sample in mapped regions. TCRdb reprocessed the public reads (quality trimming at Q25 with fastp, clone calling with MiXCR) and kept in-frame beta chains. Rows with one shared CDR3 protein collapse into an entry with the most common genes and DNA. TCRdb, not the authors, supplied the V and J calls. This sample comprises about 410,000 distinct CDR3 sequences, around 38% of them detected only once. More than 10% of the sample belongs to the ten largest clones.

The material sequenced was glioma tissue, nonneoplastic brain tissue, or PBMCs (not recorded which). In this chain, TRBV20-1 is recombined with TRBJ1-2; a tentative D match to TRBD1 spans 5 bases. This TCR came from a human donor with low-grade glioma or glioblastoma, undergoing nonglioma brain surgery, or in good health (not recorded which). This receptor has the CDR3 CSARDPGGSNYGYTF. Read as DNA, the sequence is TGCAGTGCTAGAGATCCGGGGGGATCTAACTATGGCTACACCTTC.